The clone carrying this T cell receptor beta chain has only a few counts. The data are from a study of T-cell reconstitution after alpha-beta-depleted transplantation in children. Unique molecular identifiers were incorporated when the TCRbeta library was constructed. From the PCR reads, TCRdb called clonotypes with MiXCR, one entry per CDR3 protein. The repertoire holds 200,000 to 250,000 distinct CDR3 sequences, with approximately 10% as singletons. The germline V gene has CDR1 SGHTA and CDR2 FQGNSA. The CDR3 is 14 amino acids. The trim removed 0 bases at V and 9 bases at J, leaving 2 bases unmatched.

The chain joins TRBV7-2 to TRBJ1-6, with TRBD1 matching over 7 bases. Sequences were derived from PBMCs from the stem cell graft donor, sampled from the stem cell graft. The TCR sequence derives from a human donor who donated a stem cell graft to a child with acute lymphoblastic leukemia. The chain's CDR3 is CASSLAGGASPLHF. DNA of the CDR3: TGTGCCAGCAGCTTAGCAGGGGGCGCTTCACCCCTCCACTTT.